The 17 T cell receptor beta chains listed next were all sequenced from one sample in a study of cytomegalovirus exposure and HLA in healthy donors. The primer mix had 60 Vbeta and 13 Jbeta primers. The assay was immunoSEQ multiplex PCR, and TCRdb's table has in-frame clones only and misses some. Of over 150,000 clones in the sample, about four fifths were seen once. Material for sequencing was PBMCs. Receptors originate from a boy younger than 10 in good health and CMV-seronegative.

The gene calls are TRBV6-1 and TRBJ2-1, with D possibly being TRBD1 (5 bases). Deletions cut 3 bases from V and 6 bases from J, with 21 bases between. Germline V gene lookup returns CDR1 MNHNS and CDR2 SASEGT. The CDR3 sequence is 17 residues long. The CDR3 DNA sequence: TGTGCCAGCAGTGAGAGGAGCCCAGGGCTGGGAACCAATGAGCAGTTCTTC. It yields the protein CASSERSPGLGTNEQFF.

The rearrangement joins TRBV28 to TRBJ2-5; D may be TRBD2 (6 bases). From germline, CDR1 is MDHEN and CDR2 SYDVKM. V shed 6 bases and J shed 2 bases, with 16 bases lying between them. The CDR3 is 15 residues long. CDR3 in amino acids: CASSTPGTSQETQYF. As DNA, the CDR3 is TGTGCCAGCAGCACCCCCGGGACTTCACAAGAGACCCAGTACTTC.

The V gene is TRBV14, the J gene TRBJ1-3; D is uncertain. This CDR3 spans 15 amino acids. Germline CDR1 and CDR2: SGHDN and FVKESK. V was trimmed by 6 bases and J by 0 bases, leaving 12 bases between them. In nucleotides, the CDR3 is TGTGCCAGCAGTCCGTTTCCGAGCTCTGGAAACACCATATATTTT. It encodes CASSPFPSSGNTIYF.

This clone has only a few counts. The chain carries TRBV27 and TRBJ1-2; 8 positions match TRBD1. CDR1 MNHEY and CDR2 SMNVEV come from the germline V gene (reference sequence). The CDR3 is 12 amino acids. Trimming at V came to 5 bases and at J to 8 bases, leaving 4 bases not matched to a gene. The CDR3 bases are TGTGCCAGCAGTCTGACAGGGGTCGGCTACACCTTC. Its protein is CASSLTGVGYTF.

The chain links TRBV18 to TRBJ1-1; 7 bases map to TRBD1. The V gene's germline CDR1 is KGHSH and CDR2 LQKENI. Losses at the gene ends were 5 bases for V and 0 bases for J; bases not matched to a gene: 21. The CDR3 sequence is 20 residues long. The CDR3 loop is CASSYYRSGQEATMNTEAFF. Here the CDR3 DNA reads TGTGCCAGCTCATACTACCGGAGCGGACAGGAAGCGACCATGAACACTGAAGCTTTCTTT.

The gene calls are TRBV6-1 and TRBJ2-2, with a possible D match to TRBD2 (5 bases). With 5 bases removed from V and 2 bases from J, the gap between germline ends came to 12 bases. There are 15 residues in the CDR3. Germline CDR1 reads MNHNS; CDR2 reads SASEGT. CDR3 DNA sequence: TGTGCCAGCAGTCCCGGGGTAGGCAACACCGGGGAGCTGTTTTTT. It is translated as CASSPGVGNTGELFF.

The rearrangement links TRBV7-9 to TRBJ2-7; D is possibly TRBD2 (6 bases). The CDR3 extends over 14 amino acids. Trimming left V 2 bases short and J 6 bases short, with 14 bases between. The V gene's germline CDR1 is SEHNR and CDR2 FQNEAQ (reference sequence). This CDR3 is CASSLRATSSEQYF. CDR3 coding DNA: TGTGCCAGCAGCTTAAGGGCGACTAGTTCCGAGCAGTACTTC.

The chain is built from TRBV6-5 and TRBJ2-1; TRBD2 is a possible D gene (6 bases). The germline V gene encodes CDR1 MNHEY and CDR2 SVGAGI. V was shortened by 0 bases and J by 10 bases, with 19 bases between the two germline ends. The CDR3 spans 16 residues. Here the CDR3 reads CASSYSRTISPGEQFF. Written as DNA, the CDR3 is TGTGCCAGCAGTTACTCGAGGACTATCAGCCCCGGGGAGCAGTTCTTC.

The chain employs TRBV9 and TRBJ2-5; 12 bases match TRBD1. The germline V gene has CDR1 SGDLS and CDR2 YYNGEE. The CDR3 has 15 amino acids. With V trimmed by 0 bases and J by 5 bases, 2 bases remained unmatched. CDR3 nucleotides: TGTGCCAGCAGCGTAGCGGGACAGGGGGCTGAGACCCAGTACTTC. Its protein product is CASSVAGQGAETQYF.

On this clone: The sample has other DNA sequences that encode this CDR3 too. This chain joins TRBV30 and TRBJ1-2, with D tentatively TRBD1 (5 bases). This CDR3 is 13 amino acids long. Deletions cut 0 bases from V and 3 bases from J, with 8 bases between. The germline gives CDR1 GTSNPN, CDR2 SVGIG (reference sequence). The CDR3 DNA follows: TGTGCCTGGAGTGTTGGGGGGGACTATGGCTACACCTTC. It encodes CAWSVGGDYGYTF.

This clone has a single count. The chain combines TRBV28 with TRBJ2-7; 9 bases map to TRBD1. The CDR3 loop spans 15 amino acids. Germline CDR1 MDHEN, CDR2 SYDVKM. V shed 6 bases and J 4 bases; nucleotides not matched to a gene: 10. The CDR3 region is CASRTTGGAGYEQYF. In nucleotides, the CDR3 is TGTGCCAGCAGAACTACAGGGGGCGCCGGATACGAGCAGTACTTC.

This clone has a single count. The rearrangement uses TRBV7-8 and TRBJ1-5; 7 bases are a match to TRBD1. This CDR3 is 14 amino acids long. In germline, CDR1 is SGHVS, CDR2 FQNEAQ. Losses at the gene ends were 5 bases for V and 3 bases for J; bases not matched to a gene: 4. The CDR3 spells CASSPTGPNQPQHF. The CDR3 region has the DNA TGTGCCAGCAGCCCGACAGGGCCCAATCAGCCCCAGCATTTT.

This clone was recorded only once. The chain recombines TRBV4-1 with TRBJ1-2; 7 bases are a match to TRBD1. Trimming at V came to 4 bases and at J to 7 bases, leaving 12 bases not matched to a gene. CDR1 and CDR2 (germline): MGHRA, YSYEKL. The CDR3 length is 15 residues. This CDR3 is CASSPTGGGTGGYTF. The DNA of the CDR3 is TGCGCCAGCAGCCCAACGGGAGGGGGCACGGGTGGCTACACCTTC.

V gene TRBV15 combines with J gene TRBJ2-2; 7 bases fit TRBD2. V shed 1 base, J shed 5 bases, and the junction held 1 base outside the gene matches. This CDR3 spans 14 amino acids. Germline CDR1 is LNHNV and CDR2 is YYDKDF (reference sequence). The CDR3 reads CATSRGGGTGELFF. For the CDR3, the DNA is TGTGCCACCAGCAGAGGGGGGGGTACCGGGGAGCTGTTTTTT.

The rearrangement uses TRBV5-4 and TRBJ2-2; 7 bases are shared with TRBD2. CDR1 and CDR2 (germline): SGHNT, YYREEE (reference sequence). J gave up 3 bases and V 1 base, and 6 bases lay outside the gene matches. The CDR3 runs to 16 residues. The CDR3 protein is CASSLWASGDTGELFF. CDR3 sequence (DNA): TGTGCCAGCAGCTTGTGGGCTAGCGGAGACACCGGGGAGCTGTTTTTT.

This clone occurred a few times. The chain joins TRBV14 to TRBJ1-4, with D unresolved. V was trimmed by 2 bases and J by 7 bases, leaving 8 bases between them. The CDR3 runs 13 residues. CDR1 is SGHDN and CDR2 is FVKESK in the germline V gene. The CDR3 sequence is CASSQIFGEKLFF. CDR3 bases: TGTGCCAGCAGCCAAATCTTCGGTGAAAAACTGTTTTTT.

The V call is TRBV30, the J call TRBJ1-2; maybe TRBD1 (5 bases). The length of the CDR3 is 15 residues. The germline V gene encodes CDR1 GTSNPN and CDR2 SVGIG (reference sequence). Trimming stripped 2 bases from V and 3 bases from J, with 16 bases between. The DNA of the CDR3 is TGTGCCTGGAGTAGGGTACAGGCCTCTTACTATGGCTACACCTTC. This gives the protein CAWSRVQASYYGYTF.